Detailed here is one TCR beta chain. The record originates from a study of blood T cell repertoires in COVID-19. Turning to the study itself: Specimens from acute and convalescent COVID-19 originated in the United States, Italy and Spain. The analysed material was cDNA or gDNA that came from T cells, B-cell-depleted T cells, or PBMCs.

Study processing details: Reference gene primers were amplified, and this amplification served to estimate nucleated cell counts. The assay was immunoSEQ multiplex PCR, and TCRdb's table has in-frame clones only and misses some. V, J and clone size are those of that table, while D and trimming were read from the DNA. The sample consists of roughly 160,000 clones, more than 75% of them appearing once. Seattle patients were enrolled while actively infected and followed longitudinally. The CDR3 sequence is 17 residues long. Trimming pared 6 bases from V and 0 bases from J, leaving 18 bases between. Germline-derived CDR1 and CDR2 are MDHEN and SYDVKM.

The sequence was collected from a woman in her 70s with COVID-19, enrolled during active disease. The chain employs TRBV28 and TRBJ1-3, with D possibly being TRBD1 (5 bases). Sequenced: peripheral blood. The DNA of the CDR3 is TGTGCCAGCAGCCTACCGGGGGGGGGATACTCTGGAAACACCATATATTTT. It specifies CASSLPGGGYSGNTIYF. Full variable domain (missing parts from reference TRBV28 and TRBJ1-3): DVKVTQSSRYLVKRTGEKVFLECVQDMDHENMFWYRQDPGLGLRLIYFSYDVKMKEKGDIPEGYSVSREKKERFSLILESASTNQTSMYLCASSLPGGGYSGNTIYFGEGSWLTVV.